A selection of T cell receptor beta chains follows, all from one sample in a study of blood T cell repertoires in COVID-19. Sequencing was performed with immunoSEQ multiplex PCR; in TCRdb, only in-frame clones are kept and a portion is missing. The data contain 100,000 to 120,000 clones, approximately 79% of them seen just once; the ten biggest clones take up about a sixth. Material for sequencing was peripheral blood. The receptors originated from a woman of 80 years or more with active or convalescent COVID-19. Each CDR3 is given with its conserved first and last residue. D genes are given only for firm matches. Part of the rows lack a size; the others show once, few, many or a class for expanded clones.

D	length	V	size	J	DNA	CDR3
TRBD1	16	TRBV28	once	TRBJ2-7	TGTGCCAGCCTGACCGGGACAGGGGTTGGTTCCTACGAGCAGTACTTC	CASLTGTGVGSYEQYF
.	13	TRBV21-1	.	TRBJ2-1	TGTGCCCGCTGGGGGGGCCCCTACAATGAGCAGTTCTTC	CARWGGPYNEQFF
.	17	TRBV5-4	.	TRBJ2-1	TGTGCCAGCAGCAGGGGGGAGGGCTCCTTAGGTTACAATGAGCAGTTCTTC	CASSRGEGSLGYNEQFF
.	21	TRBV2	.	TRBJ1-3	TGTGCCAGCAGGGTCACCGCTGGACAGTCGCAAGGACCTCTCTCTGGAAACACCATATATTTT	CASRVTAGQSQGPLSGNTIYF
TRBD1	13	TRBV11-2	once	TRBJ1-2	TGTGCCAGCAGGAGGGACAGTAACTATGGCTACACCTTC	CASRRDSNYGYTF
.	13	TRBV7-9	.	TRBJ2-3	TGTGCCAGCAGCTTAGGTTATGTAGATACGCAGTATTTT	CASSLGYVDTQYF
.	14	TRBV5-1	.	TRBJ2-5	TGCGCCAGCAGCTTGGCTGAGGCAGCAGAGACCCAGTACTTC	CASSLAEAAETQYF
TRBD2	14	TRBV10-3	.	TRBJ2-1	TGTGCCATCAGTGGGACTAGCGGGGGCAATGAGCAGTTCTTC	CAISGTSGGNEQFF
.	15	TRBV7-8	few	TRBJ2-7	TGTGCCAGCAGCGCCCGGGGTGGGGAGCGCTACGAGCAGTACTTC	CASSARGGERYEQYF
TRBD1	14	TRBV5-1	few	TRBJ2-3	TGCGCCAGCATGGGACAGGGTGATCCAGATACGCAGTATTTT	CASMGQGDPDTQYF
TRBD1	13	TRBV10-3	.	TRBJ2-5	TGTGCCATCAGTACAGGGGGCGTAGAGACCCAGTACTTC	CAISTGGVETQYF
.	14	TRBV10-3	.	TRBJ1-1	TGTGCCATCAGTACGACATCAGGGGACACTGAAGCTTTCTTT	CAISTTSGDTEAFF
TRBD1	13	TRBV5-8	.	TRBJ1-1	TGTGCCAGCAGCTTGGACAGGGGAACTGAAGCTTTCTTT	CASSLDRGTEAFF
.	14	TRBV5-5	.	TRBJ1-5	TGTGCCAGCAGCAAAATCGGGGGCAATCAGCCCCAGCATTTT	CASSKIGGNQPQHF
.	17	TRBV6-7	.	TRBJ2-3	TGTGCCAGCAGTTACTCGGCAAGGGAGACTAGCACAGATACGCAGTATTTT	CASSYSARETSTDTQYF
.	15	TRBV3-1/TRBV3-2	.	TRBJ2-2	TGTGCCAGCAGCTCCCACCAGGGTCGCACCGGGGAGCTGTTTTTT	CASSSHQGRTGELFF
TRBD1	14	TRBV28	.	TRBJ1-5	TGTGCCAGCAGATCTACAGGGGTAGGGGGCCCCCAGCATTTT	CASRSTGVGGPQHF
.	15	TRBV14	.	TRBJ2-7	TGTGCCAGCAGCCAAGACTTGGACAGAATCTACGAGCAGTACTTC	CASSQDLDRIYEQYF
TRBD1	13	TRBV6-5	.	TRBJ2-7	TGTGCCAGCAGGTTTCATACAGGGGGCGCGCAGTACTTC	CASRFHTGGAQYF
TRBD1	15	TRBV2	.	TRBJ1-4	TGTGCCAGCAGCCCGCGGCAGGGGGCGATTGAAAAACTGTTTTTT	CASSPRQGAIEKLFF
.	14	TRBV28	.	TRBJ1-2	TGTGCCAGCAGTCCTCCCGCGCTAAACTATGGCTACACCTTC	CASSPPALNYGYTF
.	13	TRBV5-1	once	TRBJ2-5	TGCGCCAGCAGCGAGGGAGTCCAAGAGACCCAGTACTTC	CASSEGVQETQYF
TRBD1	16	TRBV5-1	once	TRBJ2-2	TGCGCCAGCAGCTCATCGTCCCCAGGGGGAACCGGGGAGCTGTTTTTT	CASSSSSPGGTGELFF
.	18	TRBV4-3	.	TRBJ2-2	TGCGCCAGCAGCCAAGATCGGACGCGTTCGACAGTCACCGGGGAGCTGTTTTTT	CASSQDRTRSTVTGELFF
.	14	TRBV25-1	.	TRBJ2-5	TGTGCCAGCAGTGATTTCGGGGGTGTAGAGACCCAGTACTTC	CASSDFGGVETQYF
.	15	TRBV5-1	few	TRBJ2-3	TGCGCCAGCAGCTTGTATTCGGGGGAGACAGATACGCAGTATTTT	CASSLYSGETDTQYF